One sample yielded the 16 T cell receptor beta chains listed below, sequenced in a study of response to subunit inactivated influenza vaccine. TCRdb reprocessed the RT-PCR reads via MiXCR and lists one record per CDR3 protein. This sample carries hundreds of thousands of distinct CDR3 sequences, approximately 14% of them seen once, and the ten largest clones take around a tenth. Specimen: PBMCs from blood, collected 11 to 12 days after vaccination. The receptor set was obtained from a man aged 50 or older who received an inactivated influenza vaccine.

Only a few counts were recorded for this clonotype. The V and J genes are TRBV11-2 and TRBJ2-4; no clear D. CDR3 length: 15 residues. CDR1 is SGHAT, CDR2 FQNNGV, per germline. The V end lost 4 bases, the J end lost 5 bases, and 15 bases lay between the germline ends. The CDR3 sequence is CASSSYSGAENIQYF. The DNA for the CDR3 is TGTGCCAGCAGCTCTTATAGTGGCGCGGAAAACATTCAGTACTTC.

This chain uses TRBV5-1 with TRBJ1-4, with D perhaps matching TRBD1 (5 bases). CDR1 is SGHRS, CDR2 YFSETQ, per germline. The CDR3 spans 15 residues. Trimming took off 7 bases at V and 4 bases at J, with 17 bases between the two ends. The CDR3 nucleotides are TGCGCCAGCGGCATTGAGGGACGGCTTAATGAAAAACTGTTTTTT. Translating gives CASGIEGRLNEKLFF. Full variable domain (remainder filled in from reference TRBV5-1 and TRBJ1-4): KAGVTQTPRYLIKTRGQQVTLSCSPISGHRSVSWYQQTPGQGLQFLFEYFSETQRNKGNFPGRFSGRQFSNSRSEMNVSTLELGDSALYLCASGIEGRLNEKLFFGSGTQLSVL.

The rearrangement joins TRBV21-1 to TRBJ1-1. TRBV21-1 represents a pseudogene. The CDR3 has 15 amino acids. CDR3 loop: CASSKVGGEGNEAFF. As DNA, the CDR3 is TGTGCCAGCAGCAAAGTAGGCGGGGAGGGGAATGAAGCTTTCTTT.

V is TRBV6-5 and J is TRBJ2-2, with 9 bases aligning to TRBD2. Trimming removed 0 bases from V and 6 bases from J; junction bases left unmatched: 8. The germline V gene encodes CDR1 MNHEY and CDR2 SVGAGI. This CDR3 is built from 17 residues. CDR3 in DNA: TGTGCCAGCAGTTACTCGTCTGGACTAGCGAGATCCGGGGAGCTGTTTTTT. This translates into CASSYSSGLARSGELFF.

This clonotype appeared a few times. The chain has TRBV7-2 and TRBJ2-7; 9 nucleotides align to TRBD2. V gave up 5 bases and J gave up 3 bases; unmatched junction bases: 5. The length of the CDR3 is 14 residues. The germline V gene has CDR1 SGHTA and CDR2 FQGNSA. The CDR3 region is CASSRLADRYEQYF. Written as DNA, the CDR3 is TGTGCCAGCAGCAGACTAGCGGACCGCTACGAGCAGTACTTC. The full variable domain, completed using reference TRBV7-2 and TRBJ2-7, is GAGVSQSPSNKVTEKGKDVELRCDPISGHTALYWYRQSLGQGLEFLIYFQGNSAPDKSGLPSDRFSAERTGGSVSTLTIQRTQQEDSAVYLCASSRLADRYEQYFGPGTRLTVT.

The chain carries TRBV12-3 or TRBV12-4 and TRBJ2-3; D tentatively fits TRBD1 or TRBD2 (5 bases each). This CDR3 is built from 16 residues. The V end was cut by 6 bases, the J end by 0 bases, with 16 bases between. CDR3 in DNA: TGTGCCAGCAGCCCCCTCGGGGCAGATAGCACAGATACGCAGTATTTT. Its translation: CASSPLGADSTDTQYF.

V gene TRBV9 combines with J gene TRBJ2-5, with 10 bases that match TRBD2. Germline values: CDR1 SGDLS, CDR2 YYNGEE. The CDR3 is 17 amino acids. The V and J ends lost 4 bases and 2 bases, in that order; junction bases with no gene match: 11. The chain's CDR3 is CASSRPTSGNRQETQYF. Written as DNA, the CDR3 is TGTGCCAGCAGCCGACCCACTAGCGGGAACCGACAAGAGACCCAGTACTTC. Filled out from reference TRBV9 and TRBJ2-5, the complete variable domain reads DSGVTQTPKHLITATGQRVTLRCSPRSGDLSVYWYQQSLDQGLQFLIQYYNGEERAKGNILERFSAQQFPDLHSELNLSSLELGDSALYFCASSRPTSGNRQETQYFGPGTRLLVL.

This clonotype turned up a few times. This chain uses TRBV12-3 or TRBV12-4 with TRBJ2-1; D might be TRBD2 (5 bases). The CDR3 contains 15 residues. V lost 5 bases to trimming and J lost 0 bases, with 11 bases between them. The DNA for the CDR3 is TGTGCCAGCAGTGCGAGCGGAAACTCCTACAATGAGCAGTTCTTC. It codes for CASSASGNSYNEQFF.

The genes are TRBV4-1 and TRBJ2-2; D remains ambiguous. Per the germline V gene, CDR1 is MGHRA and CDR2 is YSYEKL. The CDR3 length is 14 residues. Trimming took 6 bases from V and 7 from J, leaving 15 bases between them. CDR3 in DNA: TGCGCCAGCAGGGAGTCTTGGCCGGGCGGGGAGCTGTTTTTT. This encodes CASRESWPGGELFF.

This chain links TRBV20-1 with TRBJ2-5; D may be TRBD2 (5 bases). Trimming cost V 0 bases and J 2 bases, with 13 bases left between them. The CDR3 extends over 15 amino acids. CDR1 DFQATT and CDR2 SNEGSKA come from the germline V gene (reference sequence). The CDR3 sequence: CSARDLAEVQETQYF. DNA of the CDR3: TGCAGTGCTAGAGACCTAGCAGAGGTACAAGAGACCCAGTACTTC.

The chain employs TRBV2 and TRBJ2-7; TRBD2 is a possible D gene (6 bases). Germline loops: CDR1 SNHLY, CDR2 FYNNEI. V lost 4 bases and J lost 6, with 13 bases in between. This CDR3 is built from 13 residues. CDR3 loop: CASSVGRFGEQYF. Here the CDR3 DNA reads TGTGCCAGCAGTGTAGGGAGGTTCGGCGAGCAGTACTTC.

This rearrangement joins TRBV5-1 to TRBJ2-1; D is possibly TRBD2 (5 bases). This CDR3 has 14 amino acids. Trimming pared 4 bases from V and 7 bases from J, leaving 15 bases between. Germline assignment: CDR1 SGHRS and CDR2 YFSETQ. This CDR3 is CASSKDSLGNEQFF. Written as DNA, the CDR3 is TGCGCCAGCAGCAAGGACTCTCTGGGGAATGAGCAGTTCTTC.

The rearrangement joins TRBV3-1 to TRBJ2-3, with 14 bases fitting TRBD2. CDR3 length: 19 amino acids. Germline trimming cut 4 bases from V and 2 bases from J; bases unmatched to any gene: 11. Germline V CDR1 and CDR2: LGHDT, YNNKEL (reference sequence). In nucleotides, the CDR3 is TGTGCCAGCAGCCCCGGACTAGCGGGGGGCCTCACACTCACAGATACGCAGTATTTT. Protein sequence: CASSPGLAGGLTLTDTQYF.

The chain joins TRBV7-2 to TRBJ2-5; no firm D call. Germline lookup yields CDR1 SGHTA and CDR2 FQGNSA. V gave up 5 bases and J gave up 4 bases, with 11 bases separating them. The CDR3 extends over 13 amino acids. CDR3 DNA sequence: TGTGCCAGCAGCGGACGGACGAGAGAGACCCAGTACTTC. Amino acids: CASSGRTRETQYF.

This clonotype occurred many times. The CDR3 region is CASSLDPRGLWEQYF. CDR3 in DNA: TGTGCCAGCAGCTTAGATCCGCGGGGGCTGTGGGAGCAGTACTTC. The chain links TRBV11-2 to TRBJ2-7; the D gene is possibly TRBD2 (7 bases). Deletions cut 0 bases from V and 7 bases from J, with 16 bases between. The CDR3 has 15 amino acids. The germline CDR1 and CDR2 sequences are SGHAT and FQNNGV.

This chain joins TRBV4-1 and TRBJ2-7; tentatively, D is TRBD1 (6 bases). The germline gives CDR1 MGHRA, CDR2 YSYEKL. The CDR3 is made up of 16 amino acids. V gave up 1 base and J gave up 3 bases, with 16 bases separating them. The CDR3 reads CASSQVRPGHYYEQYF. In nucleotides, the CDR3 is TGCGCCAGCAGCCAAGTTCGCCCGGGACACTACTACGAGCAGTACTTC.